This is a list of T cell receptor beta chains from one sample in a study of blood T cell repertoires in COVID-19. The protocol was immunoSEQ multiplex PCR, while the TCRdb copy is restricted to in-frame clones and leaves out a portion. The sample lists approximately 110,000 clones, about 94% seen once, with approximately 2% in the top ten. The sample comprised peripheral blood. The receptors shown here come from a man between 45 and 60 years old with COVID-19, enrolled during active disease. Each CDR3 is given with its conserved first and last residue. The D gene is left open where the match is weak. Only some rows state a clone size, as once, few, many or a class for expanded clones.

d_call clone_size j_call v_call cdr3_aa cdr3_nt
- - TRBJ2-6 TRBV14 CASSPRGRFAGANVLTF TGTGCCAGCAGCCCGCGCGGAAGGTTCGCTGGGGCCAACGTCCTGACTTTC
- - TRBJ2-1 TRBV11-3 CASSLRGEDNEQFF TGTGCCAGCAGCTTGCGGGGAGAGGACAATGAGCAGTTCTTC
TRBD1 - TRBJ2-1 TRBV24-1 CATSDRQGVSLKQFF TGTGCCACCAGTGATCGACAGGGGGTCTCCCTCAAGCAGTTCTTC
TRBD1 - TRBJ2-1 TRBV30 CAWSGQGLGEQFF TGTGCCTGGAGCGGACAGGGGTTAGGTGAGCAGTTCTTC
TRBD1 - TRBJ1-1 TRBV25-1 CASTTTGQGLEAFF TGTGCCAGCACCACGACAGGGCAAGGACTTGAAGCTTTCTTT
- - TRBJ1-5 TRBV27 CASSFSSNQPQHF TGTGCCAGCAGTTTCAGTAGCAATCAGCCCCAGCATTTT
TRBD1 - TRBJ1-2 TRBV5-1 CASSWSTGEGYTF TGCGCCAGCAGCTGGTCGACAGGGGAAGGCTACACCTTC
TRBD1 - TRBJ1-5 TRBV19 CASSIQHEGAIKPQHF TGTGCCAGTAGTATCCAACACGAGGGGGCAATCAAGCCCCAGCATTTT
- - TRBJ1-4 TRBV2 CASTKREKLFF TGTGCCAGCACGAAGCGTGAAAAACTGTTTTTT
- - TRBJ1-6 TRBV3-1/TRBV3-2 CASSQGPQGNSPLHF TGTGCCAGCAGCCAAGGCCCACAGGGAAATTCACCCCTCCACTTT
- - TRBJ2-3 TRBV19 CASSIGGADTQYF TGTGCCAGTAGTATAGGGGGGGCAGATACGCAGTATTTT
TRBD1 - TRBJ1-6 TRBV7-9 CASSLETGYSPLHF TGTGCCAGCAGCTTAGAGACAGGGTATTCACCCCTCCACTTT
TRBD2 - TRBJ2-1 TRBV14 CASSHLLARSYNEQFF TGTGCCAGCAGCCATCTACTAGCGAGGTCCTACAATGAGCAGTTCTTC
TRBD1 - TRBJ2-2 TRBV4-1 CASSQETGGFSDTGELFF TGCGCCAGCAGCCAAGAGACAGGGGGCTTCTCGGACACCGGGGAGCTGTTTTTT
TRBD1 - TRBJ1-2 TRBV2 CASSEDRGQWNGYTF TGTGCCAGCAGTGAAGACAGGGGGCAATGGAATGGCTACACCTTC
TRBD2 - TRBJ2-2 TRBV4-1 CASSIGTSGRTGELFF TGCGCCAGCAGCATCGGGACTAGCGGGAGAACCGGGGAGCTGTTTTTT
TRBD2 - TRBJ2-2 TRBV5-1 CASSPGLAGLSNTGELFF TGCGCCAGCAGCCCCGGACTAGCGGGACTATCGAACACCGGGGAGCTGTTTTTT
TRBD1 - TRBJ2-3 TRBV7-3 CASSSRGQARKSTADTQYF TGTGCCAGCAGCTCGCGTGGACAGGCCCGCAAGAGTACGGCAGATACGCAGTATTTT
TRBD2 - TRBJ2-2 TRBV25-1 CASHLAGVVGELFF TGTGCCAGCCATCTAGCGGGAGTGGTCGGGGAGCTGTTTTTT
TRBD2 - TRBJ2-7 TRBV3-1/TRBV3-2 CASSIGTSGHIYEQYF TGTGCCAGCAGCATCGGGACTAGCGGACATATTTACGAGCAGTACTTC
TRBD2 - TRBJ2-3 TRBV7-8 CASSTASGRARHTDTQYF TGTGCCAGCTCCACGGCTAGCGGGAGGGCCAGACACACAGATACGCAGTATTTT
- - TRBJ2-5 TRBV30 CAWSVRTIQETQYF TGTGCCTGGAGTGTACGCACTATCCAAGAGACCCAGTACTTC
- - TRBJ1-5 TRBV19 CASSIEAWQPQHF TGTGCCAGTAGTATAGAGGCTTGGCAGCCCCAGCATTTT
- - TRBJ2-6 TRBV5-6 CASSLGSSGANVLTF TGTGCCAGCAGCTTGGGCAGTTCTGGGGCCAACGTCCTGACTTTC
- - TRBJ1-4 TRBV12-3/TRBV12-4 CASSSRGKLFF TGTGCCAGCAGTTCCAGGGGAAAACTGTTTTTT
- - TRBJ2-2 TRBV6-4 CASSDSTSGELFF TGTGCCAGCAGTGACTCGACTAGCGGGGAGCTGTTTTTT
- - TRBJ2-3 TRBV7-9 CASSSYVSRADTQYF TGTGCCAGCAGCTCTTACGTTAGCCGCGCAGATACGCAGTATTTT
TRBD2 - TRBJ2-3 TRBV29-1 CSVNSGSITDTQYF TGCAGCGTTAATAGCGGGAGTATCACAGATACGCAGTATTTT
- - TRBJ2-7 TRBV9 CASSHGQGSYEQYF TGTGCCAGCAGTCATGGACAAGGGTCCTACGAGCAGTACTTC
- - TRBJ1-4 TRBV21-1 CATDGIGDRGHEKLFF TGTGCCACCGACGGAATAGGGGACAGGGGGCATGAAAAACTGTTTTTT
TRBD2 once TRBJ2-3 TRBV12-3/TRBV12-4 CASSLGLAKQYF TGTGCCAGCAGTCTGGGACTAGCAAAGCAGTATTTT
- - TRBJ2-6 TRBV11-2 CASRQWGGKSGANVLTF TGTGCCAGCAGACAATGGGGCGGAAAATCTGGGGCCAACGTCCTGACTTTC
TRBD2 - TRBJ2-5 TRBV28 CASSSRIAGQGNQETQYF TGTGCCAGCAGTTCCCGAATAGCGGGACAAGGCAACCAAGAGACCCAGTACTTC
TRBD1 - TRBJ2-5 TRBV2 CASTPGQGQETQYF TGTGCCAGCACTCCGGGACAGGGTCAAGAGACCCAGTACTTC
TRBD2 - TRBJ2-1 TRBV29-1 CSVAPLAGLDNEQFF TGCAGCGTCGCTCCTCTAGCGGGCCTCGACAATGAGCAGTTCTTC
TRBD2 - TRBJ2-3 TRBV30 CAWSGTSGSMDTQYF TGTGCCTGGAGCGGGACTAGCGGGAGTATGGATACGCAGTATTTT
TRBD1 - TRBJ2-2 TRBV3-1/TRBV3-2 CASSPPGGNTGELFF TGTGCCAGCAGCCCACCAGGGGGGAACACCGGGGAGCTGTTTTTT
TRBD1 - TRBJ2-3 TRBV13 CASKRGGRGTDTQYF TGTGCCAGCAAACGAGGGGGCCGGGGCACAGATACGCAGTATTTT
- - TRBJ1-5 TRBV9 CASSPTGYSNQPQHF TGTGCCAGCAGCCCGACGGGTTATAGCAATCAGCCCCAGCATTTT
- - TRBJ2-7 TRBV12-3/TRBV12-4 CASRLGQSYEQYF TGTGCCAGCAGGTTGGGCCAGTCCTACGAGCAGTACTTC
TRBD1 - TRBJ1-2 TRBV9 CASRVLTGTDYYGYTF TGTGCCAGCAGAGTTTTAACCGGGACAGACTACTATGGCTACACCTTC
- once TRBJ1-2 TRBV4-3 CASSQVGREVYGYTF TGCGCCAGCAGCCAAGTCGGCAGGGAGGTCTATGGCTACACCTTC
- - TRBJ2-1 TRBV12-2 CASRLVGSSYNEQFF TGTGCAAGTCGCTTAGTGGGGAGCTCCTACAATGAGCAGTTCTTC
- - TRBJ1-3 TRBV4-2 CASSQDLGPSGNTIYF TGTGCCAGCAGCCAAGATCTCGGTCCCTCTGGAAACACCATATATTTT
- - TRBJ2-1 TRBV6-1 CASSGGDGSSYNEQFF TGTGCCAGCAGTGGGGGGGACGGGAGCTCCTACAATGAGCAGTTCTTC
- - TRBJ2-1 TRBV18 CASSPVSPTDNEQFF TGTGCCAGCTCGCCGGTTAGCCCCACTGACAATGAGCAGTTCTTC
TRBD1 - TRBJ1-5 TRBV6-5 CASSRQGKGNQPQHF TGTGCCAGCAGTAGACAGGGTAAGGGCAATCAGCCCCAGCATTTT
TRBD2 - TRBJ2-3 TRBV6-6 CASSPSGGSTDTQYF TGTGCCAGCAGTCCTAGCGGGGGGAGCACAGATACGCAGTATTTT
- once TRBJ2-2 TRBV10-1 CASSAGALVGGELFF TGCGCCAGCAGTGCTGGGGCCCTCGTAGGCGGGGAGCTGTTTTTT
- - TRBJ1-1 TRBV14 CASSARPLGDAFF TGTGCCAGCAGCGCTCGGCCCCTAGGGGATGCTTTCTTT
TRBD1 - TRBJ1-1 TRBV5-8 CASSPWTGANTEAFF TGTGCCAGCAGCCCCTGGACAGGAGCGAACACTGAAGCTTTCTTT
- - TRBJ1-2 TRBV9 CASSSPWGGYGYTF TGTGCCAGCAGCTCACCTTGGGGAGGTTATGGCTACACCTTC
TRBD2 - TRBJ2-3 TRBV5-1 CASSFMGTSGTDTQYF TGCGCCAGCAGCTTTATGGGGACTAGCGGCACAGATACGCAGTATTTT
- - TRBJ2-1 TRBV5-6 CASSLGTVGNEQFF TGTGCCAGCAGCTTGGGGACTGTAGGGAATGAGCAGTTCTTC
TRBD2 - TRBJ2-7 TRBV10-3 CAISENLAGGEQYF TGTGCCATCAGTGAGAATCTAGCGGGAGGCGAGCAGTACTTC
TRBD2 - TRBJ2-1 TRBV3-1/TRBV3-2 CASSQTTSARNEQFF TGTGCCAGCAGCCAAACGACTAGCGCCCGCAATGAGCAGTTCTTC
TRBD1 - TRBJ2-5 TRBV10-3 CAISARDRKIQETQYF TGTGCCATCAGTGCCAGGGACAGAAAAATCCAAGAGACCCAGTACTTC